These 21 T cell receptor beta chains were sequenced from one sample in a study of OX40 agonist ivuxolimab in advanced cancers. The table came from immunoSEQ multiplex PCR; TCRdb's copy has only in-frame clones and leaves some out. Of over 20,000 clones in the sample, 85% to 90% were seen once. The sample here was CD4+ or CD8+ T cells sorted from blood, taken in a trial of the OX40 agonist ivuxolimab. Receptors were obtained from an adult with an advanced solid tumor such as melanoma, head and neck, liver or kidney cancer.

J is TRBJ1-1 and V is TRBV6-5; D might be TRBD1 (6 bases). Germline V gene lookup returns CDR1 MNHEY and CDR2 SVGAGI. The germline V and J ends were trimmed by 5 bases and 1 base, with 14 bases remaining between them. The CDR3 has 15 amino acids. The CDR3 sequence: CASSQTGFSNTEAFF. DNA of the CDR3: TGTGCCAGCAGTCAAACAGGGTTTTCGAACACTGAAGCTTTCTTT.

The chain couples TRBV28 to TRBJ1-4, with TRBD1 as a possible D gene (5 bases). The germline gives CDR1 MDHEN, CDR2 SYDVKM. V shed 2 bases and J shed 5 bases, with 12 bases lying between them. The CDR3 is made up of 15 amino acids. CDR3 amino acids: CASSLRGWKNEKLFF. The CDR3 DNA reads TGTGCCAGCAGTTTAAGGGGATGGAAAAATGAAAAACTGTTTTTT.

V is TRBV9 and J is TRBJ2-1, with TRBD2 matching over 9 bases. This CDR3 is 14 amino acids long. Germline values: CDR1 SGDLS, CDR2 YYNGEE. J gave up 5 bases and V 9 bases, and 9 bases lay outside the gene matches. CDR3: CATSGGGANNEQFF. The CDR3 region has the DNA TGTGCCACCTCTGGCGGGGGGGCCAACAATGAGCAGTTCTTC.

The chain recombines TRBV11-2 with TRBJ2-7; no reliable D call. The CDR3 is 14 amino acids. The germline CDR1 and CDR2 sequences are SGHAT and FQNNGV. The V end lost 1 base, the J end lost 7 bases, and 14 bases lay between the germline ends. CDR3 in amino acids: CASSLVGLIFEQYF. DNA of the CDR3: TGTGCCAGCAGCTTAGTGGGTCTTATTTTTGAGCAGTACTTC. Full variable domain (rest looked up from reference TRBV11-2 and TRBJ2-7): EAGVAQSPRYKIIEKRQSVAFWCNPISGHATLYWYQQILGQGPKLLIQFQNNGVVDDSQLPKDRFSAERLKGVDSTLKIQPAKLEDSAVYLCASSLVGLIFEQYFGPGTRLTVT.

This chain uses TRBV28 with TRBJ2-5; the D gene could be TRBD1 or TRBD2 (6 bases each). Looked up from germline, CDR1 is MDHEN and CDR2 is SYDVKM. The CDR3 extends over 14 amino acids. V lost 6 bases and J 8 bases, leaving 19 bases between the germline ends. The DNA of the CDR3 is TGTGCCAGCAGCCCACGCTCCAGGGGAGGAACCCAGTACTTC. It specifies CASSPRSRGGTQYF.

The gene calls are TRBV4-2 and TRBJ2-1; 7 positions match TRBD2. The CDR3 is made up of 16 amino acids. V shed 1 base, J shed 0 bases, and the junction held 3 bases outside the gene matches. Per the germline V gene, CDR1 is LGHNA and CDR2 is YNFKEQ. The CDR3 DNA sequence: TGTGCCAGCAGCCAAGTCCCTAGCGGCTCCTACAATGAGCAGTTCTTC. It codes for CASSQVPSGSYNEQFF.

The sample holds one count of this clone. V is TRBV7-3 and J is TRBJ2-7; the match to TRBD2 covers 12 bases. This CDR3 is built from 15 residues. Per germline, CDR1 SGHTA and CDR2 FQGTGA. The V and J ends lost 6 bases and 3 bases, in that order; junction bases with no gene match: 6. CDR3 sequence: CASRPTSGSLYEQYF. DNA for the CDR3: TGTGCCAGCAGGCCGACTAGCGGGAGTCTCTACGAGCAGTACTTC.

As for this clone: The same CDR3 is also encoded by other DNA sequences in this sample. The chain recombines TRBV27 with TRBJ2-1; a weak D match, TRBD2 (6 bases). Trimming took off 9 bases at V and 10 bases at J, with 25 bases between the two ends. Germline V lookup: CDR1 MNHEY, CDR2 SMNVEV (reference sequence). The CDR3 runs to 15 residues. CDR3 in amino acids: CASTRGDLAGREQFF. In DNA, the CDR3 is TGTGCCAGTACGCGTGGGGACTTGGCGGGGCGGGAGCAGTTCTTC.

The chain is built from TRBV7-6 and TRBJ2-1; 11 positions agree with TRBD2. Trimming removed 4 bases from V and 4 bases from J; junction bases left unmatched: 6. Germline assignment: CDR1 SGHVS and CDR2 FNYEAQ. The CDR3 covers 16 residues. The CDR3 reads CASSSYSGRAYNEQFF. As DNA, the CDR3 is TGTGCCAGCAGCTCCTATAGCGGGAGGGCTTACAATGAGCAGTTCTTC.

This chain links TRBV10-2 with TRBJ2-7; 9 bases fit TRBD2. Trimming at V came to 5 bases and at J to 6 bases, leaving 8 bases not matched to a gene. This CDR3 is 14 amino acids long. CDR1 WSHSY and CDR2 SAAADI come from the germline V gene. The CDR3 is CASSWTSEGGEQYF. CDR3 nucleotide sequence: TGCGCCAGCAGTTGGACTAGCGAGGGTGGCGAGCAGTACTTC.

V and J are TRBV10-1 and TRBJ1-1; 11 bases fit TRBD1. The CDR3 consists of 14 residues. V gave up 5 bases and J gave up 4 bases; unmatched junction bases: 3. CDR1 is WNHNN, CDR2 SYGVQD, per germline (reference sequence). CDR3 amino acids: CASSLGTGGTEAFF. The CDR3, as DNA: TGCGCCAGCAGTCTCGGGACAGGGGGCACTGAAGCTTTCTTT.

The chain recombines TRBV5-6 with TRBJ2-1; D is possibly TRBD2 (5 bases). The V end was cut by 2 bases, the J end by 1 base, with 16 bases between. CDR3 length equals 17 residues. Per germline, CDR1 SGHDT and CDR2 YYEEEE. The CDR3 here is CASSLDVAGQSYNEQFF. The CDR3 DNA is TGTGCCAGCAGCTTAGATGTGGCGGGCCAGTCCTACAATGAGCAGTTCTTC.

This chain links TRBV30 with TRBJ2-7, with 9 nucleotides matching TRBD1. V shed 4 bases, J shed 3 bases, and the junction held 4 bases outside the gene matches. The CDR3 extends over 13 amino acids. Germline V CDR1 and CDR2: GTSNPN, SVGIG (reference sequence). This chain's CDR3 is CAWTGTGLYEQYF. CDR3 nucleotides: TGTGCCTGGACCGGGACAGGGCTCTACGAGCAGTACTTC.

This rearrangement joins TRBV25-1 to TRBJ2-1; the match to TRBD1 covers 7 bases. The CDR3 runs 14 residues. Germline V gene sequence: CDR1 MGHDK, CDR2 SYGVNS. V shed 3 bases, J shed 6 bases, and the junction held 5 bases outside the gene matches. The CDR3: CASSDTGDVNEQFF. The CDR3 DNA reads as TGTGCCAGCAGTGATACAGGGGATGTCAATGAGCAGTTCTTC.

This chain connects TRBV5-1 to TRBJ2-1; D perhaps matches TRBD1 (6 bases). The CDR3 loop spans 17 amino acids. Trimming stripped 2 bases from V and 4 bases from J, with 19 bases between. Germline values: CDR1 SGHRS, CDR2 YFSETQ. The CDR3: CASSLNLGTKFYNEQFF. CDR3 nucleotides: TGCGCCAGCAGCTTAAACCTCGGGACAAAGTTTTACAATGAGCAGTTCTTC.

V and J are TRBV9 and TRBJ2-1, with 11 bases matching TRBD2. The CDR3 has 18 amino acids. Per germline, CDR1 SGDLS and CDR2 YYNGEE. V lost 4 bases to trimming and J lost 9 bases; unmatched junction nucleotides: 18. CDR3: CASSHPLFSGRAPLEQFF. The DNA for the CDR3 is TGTGCCAGCAGCCATCCTCTCTTTAGCGGGAGGGCCCCCCTTGAGCAGTTCTTC.

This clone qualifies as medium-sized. CDR3: CAISETRTNQPQHF. In DNA form, the CDR3 reads TGTGCCATCAGTGAGACCAGGACCAATCAGCCCCAGCATTTT. The rearrangement joins TRBV10-3 to TRBJ1-5; D unresolved. The germline gives CDR1 ENHRY, CDR2 SYGVKD. V lost 2 bases to trimming and J lost 3 bases, with 8 bases between them. The CDR3 totals 14 residues.

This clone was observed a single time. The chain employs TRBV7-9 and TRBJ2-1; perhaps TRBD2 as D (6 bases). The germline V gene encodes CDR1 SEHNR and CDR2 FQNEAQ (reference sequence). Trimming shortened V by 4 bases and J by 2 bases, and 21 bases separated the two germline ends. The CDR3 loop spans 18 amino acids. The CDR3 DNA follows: TGTGCCAGCAGCTCAACGGGGGAGATCGCTTTCACCTACAATGAGCAGTTCTTC. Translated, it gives CASSSTGEIAFTYNEQFF.

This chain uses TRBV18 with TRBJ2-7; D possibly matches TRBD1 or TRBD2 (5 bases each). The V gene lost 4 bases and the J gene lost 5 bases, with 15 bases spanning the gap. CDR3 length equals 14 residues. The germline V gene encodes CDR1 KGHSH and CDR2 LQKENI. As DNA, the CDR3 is TGTGCCAGCTCACTTCCAGGGACGGGAAACGAGCAGTACTTC. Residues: CASSLPGTGNEQYF.

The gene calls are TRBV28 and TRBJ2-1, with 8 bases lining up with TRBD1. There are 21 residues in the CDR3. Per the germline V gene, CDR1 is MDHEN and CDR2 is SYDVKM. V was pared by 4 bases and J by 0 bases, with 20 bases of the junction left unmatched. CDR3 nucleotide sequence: TGTGCCAGCAGTTACCTTGACAGGGGTAGTTACGCCAGACACTCCTACAATGAGCAGTTCTTC. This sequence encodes CASSYLDRGSYARHSYNEQFF.

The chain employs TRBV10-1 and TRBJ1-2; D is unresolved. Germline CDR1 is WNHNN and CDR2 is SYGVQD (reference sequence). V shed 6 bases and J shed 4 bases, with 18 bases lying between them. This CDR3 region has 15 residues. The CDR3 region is CASREPRTQTYGYTF. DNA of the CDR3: TGCGCCAGCAGGGAACCCAGGACCCAAACCTATGGCTACACCTTC.